One and the same sample provided the 14 T cell receptor beta chains below, sequenced in a study of T cell responses to AZD1222 COVID-19 vaccine. The protocol was immunoSEQ multiplex PCR, while the TCRdb copy is restricted to in-frame clones and leaves out a portion. The sample lists about 160,000 clones, 75% to 90% occurring once. Here the sequenced sample was peripheral blood, taken on day 0 of AZD1222 vaccination. The receptor source for this set is an adult in good health.

V and J are TRBV29-1 and TRBJ1-5; 8 bases fit TRBD1. The CDR3 length is 13 residues. Losses at the gene ends were 6 bases for V and 3 bases for J; bases not matched to a gene: 4. Germline V gene sequence: CDR1 SQVTM, CDR2 ANQGSEA. The chain's CDR3 is CSVGTGFNQPQHF. Written as DNA, the CDR3 is TGCAGCGTGGGGACAGGATTCAATCAGCCCCAGCATTTT.

V is TRBV7-9 and J is TRBJ1-1; TRBD1 is a possible D gene (5 bases). Trimming left V 5 bases short and J 4 bases short, with 11 bases between. The CDR3 covers 13 residues. CDR1 and CDR2 from the germline V gene are SEHNR and FQNEAQ (reference sequence). The DNA of the CDR3 is TGTGCCAGCAGCCGATCGGGGGGCACTGAAGCTTTCTTT. Translating gives CASSRSGGTEAFF. Supplemented by reference TRBV7-9 and TRBJ1-1, the full variable domain reads DTGVSQNPRHKITKRGQNVTFRCDPISEHNRLYWYRQTLGQGPEFLTYFQNEAQLEKSRLLSDRFSAERPKGSFSTLEIQRTEQGDSAMYLCASSRSGGTEAFFGQGTRLTVV.

This rearrangement joins TRBV5-1 to TRBJ2-3; D is possibly TRBD1 (5 bases). The V end lost 1 base, the J end lost 6 bases, and 12 bases lay between the germline ends. Germline CDR1 reads SGHRS; CDR2 reads YFSETQ. The CDR3 sequence is 14 residues long. CDR3 amino acids: CASSLQGASDTQYF. The CDR3 DNA is TGCGCCAGCAGCTTGCAAGGGGCGTCGGATACGCAGTATTTT.

This clone has only a few counts. V gene TRBV19 combines with J gene TRBJ1-6; 7 nucleotides align to TRBD1. The CDR3 sequence is 13 residues long. Germline-derived CDR1 and CDR2 are LNHDA and SQIVND (reference sequence). Trimming took 7 bases from V and 15 from J; bases not matched to a gene: 12. Written as DNA, the CDR3 is TGTGCCAGTACCGATGTGAACAGGGGAATCCTCCACTTT. Amino acids: CASTDVNRGILHF.

The rearrangement uses TRBV5-1 and TRBJ2-5; a possible D gene is TRBD2 (6 bases). This CDR3 contains 12 residues. Trimming stripped 0 bases from V and 13 bases from J, with 13 bases between. In germline, CDR1 is SGHRS, CDR2 YFSETQ. CDR3: CASSLGQGGGYF. In nucleotides, the CDR3 is TGCGCCAGCAGCTTGGGTCAGGGAGGAGGGTACTTC.

V and J are TRBV11-2 and TRBJ1-2; TRBD1 is a possible D gene (5 bases). Between the trimmed V and J ends, which lost 8 bases and 6 bases, there was a span of 19 bases. This CDR3 is built from 14 residues. CDR1 SGHAT and CDR2 FQNNGV come from the germline V gene. The CDR3 sequence: CASEGPIGTHGYTF. The CDR3 nucleotides are TGTGCCAGCGAAGGGCCTATCGGGACCCATGGCTACACCTTC.

The V gene is TRBV27, the J gene TRBJ1-6; D perhaps matches TRBD1 (5 bases). The germline gives CDR1 MNHEY, CDR2 SMNVEV (reference sequence). The CDR3 has 15 residues. Deletions cut 6 bases from V and 5 bases from J, with 14 bases between. CDR3 loop: CASSPGTGDNSPLHF. The CDR3 bases are TGTGCCAGCAGCCCAGGGACGGGTGATAATTCACCCCTCCACTTT.

The chain carries TRBV12-3 or TRBV12-4 and TRBJ1-1; D gene uncertain. There are 12 residues in the CDR3. V was pared by 5 bases and J by 4 bases, with 8 bases between. The CDR3 DNA follows: TGTGCCAGCAGTACCCGGGGCACTGAAGCTTTCTTT. Translating gives CASSTRGTEAFF.

V gene TRBV5-1 combines with J gene TRBJ1-4; a possible D gene is TRBD1 (5 bases). V shed 6 bases and J shed 5 bases, with 14 bases lying between them. The CDR3 length is 14 residues. CDR1 and CDR2 (germline): SGHRS, YFSETQ. DNA for the CDR3: TGCGCCAGCAAGGTAGGGGAATCGAATGAAAAACTGTTTTTT. Translated, it gives CASKVGESNEKLFF.

The chain combines TRBV5-4 with TRBJ1-4; unclear D gene. The germline V gene has CDR1 SGHNT and CDR2 YYREEE (reference sequence). V lost 6 bases to trimming and J lost 4 bases, with 16 bases between them. CDR3 length: 15 amino acids. CDR3 sequence (DNA): TGTGCCAGCACCCCCGGCGGCCGGAATAATGAAAAACTGTTTTTT. Protein sequence: CASTPGGRNNEKLFF.

V usage is TRBV9 and J usage is TRBJ2-3, with TRBD2 identical over 8 bases. CDR3 length equals 14 residues. From germline, CDR1 is SGDLS and CDR2 YYNGEE. The ends lost 4 bases at V and 6 bases at J; junction bases unmatched: 7. This CDR3 is CASSTRTSPDTQYF. CDR3 sequence (DNA): TGTGCCAGCAGCACCCGGACTAGCCCGGATACGCAGTATTTT.

The V and J genes are TRBV6-6 and TRBJ1-2; no clear D gene. V shed 1 base and J shed 2 bases, with 8 bases lying between them. The CDR3 is made up of 14 amino acids. Per germline, CDR1 MNHNY and CDR2 SVGAGI (reference sequence). DNA of the CDR3: TGTGCCAGCAGTTACTACGACCTGAACTATGGCTACACCTTC. Its translation: CASSYYDLNYGYTF.

This clone appeared a few times. The rearrangement joins TRBV5-1 to TRBJ1-3, with 7 nucleotides matching TRBD1. V gave up 1 base and J gave up 0 bases; unmatched junction bases: 7. The CDR3 is made up of 17 amino acids. CDR1 is SGHRS, CDR2 YFSETQ, per germline. CDR3 nucleotides: TGCGCCAGCAGCTTGACCCTGCAGGGGGGCTCTGGAAACACCATATATTTT. This encodes CASSLTLQGGSGNTIYF.

The genes are TRBV27 and TRBJ2-7; no firm D call. The ends were cut back, 4 bases at V and 4 bases at J, with 5 bases in the middle. Germline CDR1 is MNHEY and CDR2 is SMNVEV (reference sequence). CDR3 length: 11 amino acids. CDR3 in DNA: TGTGCCAGCAGTTCCCCGTACGAGCAGTACTTC. Translated, it gives CASSSPYEQYF.